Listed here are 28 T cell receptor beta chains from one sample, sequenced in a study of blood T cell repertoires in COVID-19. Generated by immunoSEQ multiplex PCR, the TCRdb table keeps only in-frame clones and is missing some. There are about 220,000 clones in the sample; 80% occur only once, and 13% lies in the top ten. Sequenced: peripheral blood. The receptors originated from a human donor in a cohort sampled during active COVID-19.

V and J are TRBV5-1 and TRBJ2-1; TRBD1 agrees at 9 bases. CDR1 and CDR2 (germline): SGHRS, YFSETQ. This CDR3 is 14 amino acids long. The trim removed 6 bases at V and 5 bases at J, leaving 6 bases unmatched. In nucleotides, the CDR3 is TGCGCCAGCAACGCCGGGACAGGGAACAATGAGCAGTTCTTC. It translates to CASNAGTGNNEQFF.

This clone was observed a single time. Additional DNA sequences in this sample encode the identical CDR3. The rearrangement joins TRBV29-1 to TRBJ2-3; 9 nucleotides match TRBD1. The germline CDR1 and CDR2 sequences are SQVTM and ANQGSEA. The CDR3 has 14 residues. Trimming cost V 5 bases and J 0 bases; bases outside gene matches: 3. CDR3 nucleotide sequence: TGCAGCGTTTCCGGGACAGGGAGCACAGATACGCAGTATTTT. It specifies CSVSGTGSTDTQYF.

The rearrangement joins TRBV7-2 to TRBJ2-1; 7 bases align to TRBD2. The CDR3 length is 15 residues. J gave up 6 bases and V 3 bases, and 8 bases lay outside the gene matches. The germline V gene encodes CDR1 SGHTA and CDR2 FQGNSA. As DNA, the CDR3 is TGTGCCAGCAGCTTGGGGAGGGGCCGCGGCAATGAGCAGTTCTTC. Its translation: CASSLGRGRGNEQFF.

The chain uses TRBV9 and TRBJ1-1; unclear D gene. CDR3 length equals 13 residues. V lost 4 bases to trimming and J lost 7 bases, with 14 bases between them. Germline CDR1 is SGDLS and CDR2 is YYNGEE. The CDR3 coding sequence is TGTGCCAGCAGCTACGATGGACTGGGTGAAGCTTTCTTT. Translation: CASSYDGLGEAFF.

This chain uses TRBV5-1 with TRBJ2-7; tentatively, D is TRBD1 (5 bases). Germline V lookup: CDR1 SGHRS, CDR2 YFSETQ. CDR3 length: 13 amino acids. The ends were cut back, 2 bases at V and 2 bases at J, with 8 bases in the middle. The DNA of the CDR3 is TGCGCCAGCAGCTTCGACAGTACCTACGAGCAGTACTTC. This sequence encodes CASSFDSTYEQYF.

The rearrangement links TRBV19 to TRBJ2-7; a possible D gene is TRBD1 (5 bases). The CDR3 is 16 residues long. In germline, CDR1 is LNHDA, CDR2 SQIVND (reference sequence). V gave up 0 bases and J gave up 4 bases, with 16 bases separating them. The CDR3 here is CASSIEGDDLGYEQYF. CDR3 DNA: TGTGCCAGTAGTATAGAAGGGGATGACTTAGGATACGAGCAGTACTTC.

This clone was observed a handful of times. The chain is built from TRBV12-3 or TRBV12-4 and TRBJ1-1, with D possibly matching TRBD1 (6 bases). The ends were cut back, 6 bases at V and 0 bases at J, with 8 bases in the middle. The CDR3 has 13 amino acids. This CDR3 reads CASRGQLNTEAFF. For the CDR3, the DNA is TGTGCCAGCAGAGGACAGTTGAACACTGAAGCTTTCTTT.

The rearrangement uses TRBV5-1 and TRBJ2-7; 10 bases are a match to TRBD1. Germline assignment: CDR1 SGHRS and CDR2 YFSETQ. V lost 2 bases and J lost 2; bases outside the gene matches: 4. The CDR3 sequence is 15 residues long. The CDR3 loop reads CASSFAGTGAYEQYF. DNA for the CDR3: TGCGCCAGCAGCTTCGCCGGGACAGGGGCCTACGAGCAGTACTTC.

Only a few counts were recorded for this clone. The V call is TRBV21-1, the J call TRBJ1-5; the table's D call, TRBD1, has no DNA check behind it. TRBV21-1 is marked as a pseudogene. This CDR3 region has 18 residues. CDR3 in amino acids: CASSKSFHTGGWGQPQHF. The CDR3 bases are TGTGCCAGCAGCAAATCCTTTCACACAGGGGGATGGGGTCAGCCCCAGCATTTT.

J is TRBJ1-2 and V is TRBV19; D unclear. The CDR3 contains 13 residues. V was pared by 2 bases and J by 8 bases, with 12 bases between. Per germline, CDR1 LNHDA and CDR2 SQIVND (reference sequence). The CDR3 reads CASSILREKGYTF. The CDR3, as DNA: TGTGCCAGTAGTATATTGCGGGAGAAAGGCTACACCTTC.

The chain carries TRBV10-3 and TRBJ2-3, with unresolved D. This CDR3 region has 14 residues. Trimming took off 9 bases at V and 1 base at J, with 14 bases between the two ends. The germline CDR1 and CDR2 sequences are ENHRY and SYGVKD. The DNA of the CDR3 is TGTGCCATGAGGTCCTCGGTAGGCACAGATACGCAGTATTTT. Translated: CAMRSSVGTDTQYF.

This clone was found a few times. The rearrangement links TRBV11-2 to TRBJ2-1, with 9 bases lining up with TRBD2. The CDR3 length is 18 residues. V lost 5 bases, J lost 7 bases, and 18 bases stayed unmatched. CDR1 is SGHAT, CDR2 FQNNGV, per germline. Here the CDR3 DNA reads TGTGCCAGCAGCCCGAAGGTTGGCGGGAGGGAACTTAGGAATGAGCAGTTCTTC. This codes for CASSPKVGGRELRNEQFF.

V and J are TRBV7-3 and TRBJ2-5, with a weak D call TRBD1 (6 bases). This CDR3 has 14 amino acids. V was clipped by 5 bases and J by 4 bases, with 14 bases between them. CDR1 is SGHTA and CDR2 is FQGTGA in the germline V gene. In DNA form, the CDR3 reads TGTGCCAGCAGCGAGGGGGTCGAACCAGAGACCCAGTACTTC. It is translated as CASSEGVEPETQYF.

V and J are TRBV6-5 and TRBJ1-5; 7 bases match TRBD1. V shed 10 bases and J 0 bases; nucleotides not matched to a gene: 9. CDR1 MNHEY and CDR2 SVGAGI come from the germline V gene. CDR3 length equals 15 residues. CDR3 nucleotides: TGTGCCACCCAGGGACAGCCTTATAGCAATCAGCCCCAGCATTTT. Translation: CATQGQPYSNQPQHF.

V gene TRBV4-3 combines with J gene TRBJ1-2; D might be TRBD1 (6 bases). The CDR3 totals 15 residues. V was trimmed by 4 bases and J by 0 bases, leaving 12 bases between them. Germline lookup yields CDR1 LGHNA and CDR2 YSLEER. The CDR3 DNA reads TGCGCCAGCAGCCTAAGGGACACGACTAACTATGGCTACACCTTC. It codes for CASSLRDTTNYGYTF.

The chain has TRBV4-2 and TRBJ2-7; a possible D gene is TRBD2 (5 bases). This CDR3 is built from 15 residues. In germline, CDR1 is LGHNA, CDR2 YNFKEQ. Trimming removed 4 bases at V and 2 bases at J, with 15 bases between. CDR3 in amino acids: CASSRTGNSPYEQYF. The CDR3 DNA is TGTGCCAGCAGCCGAACCGGGAACAGCCCCTACGAGCAGTACTTC.

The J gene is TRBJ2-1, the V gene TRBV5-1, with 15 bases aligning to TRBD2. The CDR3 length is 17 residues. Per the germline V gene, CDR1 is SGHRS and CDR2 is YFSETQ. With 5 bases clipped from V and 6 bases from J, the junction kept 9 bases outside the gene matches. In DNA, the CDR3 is TGCGCCAGCAGTCCGGCGGGACTAGCGGGGGGAATCAATGAGCAGTTCTTC. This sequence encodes CASSPAGLAGGINEQFF.

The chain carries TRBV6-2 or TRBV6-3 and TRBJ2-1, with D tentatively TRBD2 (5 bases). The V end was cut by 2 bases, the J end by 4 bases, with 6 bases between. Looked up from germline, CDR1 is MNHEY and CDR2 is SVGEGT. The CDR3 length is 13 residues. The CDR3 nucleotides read TGTGCCAGCAGTTACCGGGAATACAATGAGCAGTTCTTC. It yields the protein CASSYREYNEQFF.

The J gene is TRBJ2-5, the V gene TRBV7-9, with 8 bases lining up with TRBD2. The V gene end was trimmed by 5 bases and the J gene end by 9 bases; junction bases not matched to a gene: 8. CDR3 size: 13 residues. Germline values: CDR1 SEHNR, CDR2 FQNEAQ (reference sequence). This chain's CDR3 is CASSAGGQGAQYF. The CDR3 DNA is TGTGCCAGCAGCGCGGGGGGTCAAGGGGCCCAGTACTTC.

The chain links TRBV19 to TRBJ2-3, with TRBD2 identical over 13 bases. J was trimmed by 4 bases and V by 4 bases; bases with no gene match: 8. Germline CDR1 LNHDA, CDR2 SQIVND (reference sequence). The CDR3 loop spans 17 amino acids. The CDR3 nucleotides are TGTGCCAGTAGTACATCCCTACTAGCGGGGGGGCCAGATACGCAGTATTTT. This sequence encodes CASSTSLLAGGPDTQYF.

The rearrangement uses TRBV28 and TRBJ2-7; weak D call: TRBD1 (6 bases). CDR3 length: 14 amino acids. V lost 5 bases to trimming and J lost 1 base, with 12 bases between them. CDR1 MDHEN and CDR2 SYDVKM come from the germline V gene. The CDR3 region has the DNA TGTGCCAGCAGTGAACAGGGATTATCCTACGAGCAGTACTTC. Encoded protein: CASSEQGLSYEQYF.

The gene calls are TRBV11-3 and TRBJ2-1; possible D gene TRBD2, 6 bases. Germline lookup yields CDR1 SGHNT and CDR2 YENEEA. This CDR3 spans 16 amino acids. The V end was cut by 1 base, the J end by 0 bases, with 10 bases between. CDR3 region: CASSLAGGISYNEQFF. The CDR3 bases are TGTGCCAGCAGCTTAGCAGGCGGGATCTCCTACAATGAGCAGTTCTTC.

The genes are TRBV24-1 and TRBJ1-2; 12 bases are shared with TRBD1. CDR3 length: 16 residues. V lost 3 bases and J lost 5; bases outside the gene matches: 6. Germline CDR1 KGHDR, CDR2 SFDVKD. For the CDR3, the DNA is TGTGCCACCAGTGATATGGGACAGGGGGCGGATTATGGCTACACCTTC. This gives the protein CATSDMGQGADYGYTF.

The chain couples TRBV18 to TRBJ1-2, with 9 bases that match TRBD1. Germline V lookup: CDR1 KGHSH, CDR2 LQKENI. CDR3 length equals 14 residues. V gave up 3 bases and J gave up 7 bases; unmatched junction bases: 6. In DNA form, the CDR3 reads TGTGCCAGCTCACCGGGGACAGGGCCCTTTGGCTACACCTTC. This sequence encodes CASSPGTGPFGYTF.

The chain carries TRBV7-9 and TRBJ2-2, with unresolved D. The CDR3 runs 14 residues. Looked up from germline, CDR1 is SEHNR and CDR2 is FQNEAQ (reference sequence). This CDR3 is CAAATGFNTGELFF. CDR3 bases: TGTGCTGCCGCTACCGGGTTTAACACCGGGGAGCTGTTTTTT. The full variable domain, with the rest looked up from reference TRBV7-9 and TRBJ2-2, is DTGVSQNPRHKITKRGQNVTFRCDPISEHNRLYWYRQTLGQGPEFLTYFQNEAQLEKSRLLSDRFSAERPKGSFSTLEIQRTEQGDSAMYLCAAATGFNTGELFFGEGSRLTVL.

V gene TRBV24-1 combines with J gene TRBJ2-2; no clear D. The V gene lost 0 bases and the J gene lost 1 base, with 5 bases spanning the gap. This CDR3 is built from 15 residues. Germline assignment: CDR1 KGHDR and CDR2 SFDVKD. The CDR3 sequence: CATSDLSVNTGELFF. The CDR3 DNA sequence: TGTGCCACCAGTGATTTGTCAGTGAACACCGGGGAGCTGTTTTTT.

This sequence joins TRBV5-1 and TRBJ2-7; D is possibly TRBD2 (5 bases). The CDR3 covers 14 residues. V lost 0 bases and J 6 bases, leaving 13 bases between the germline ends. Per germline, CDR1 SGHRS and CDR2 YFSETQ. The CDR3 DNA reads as TGCGCCAGCAGCTTGGGGCTAGCCGATGGCGAGCAGTACTTC. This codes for CASSLGLADGEQYF.

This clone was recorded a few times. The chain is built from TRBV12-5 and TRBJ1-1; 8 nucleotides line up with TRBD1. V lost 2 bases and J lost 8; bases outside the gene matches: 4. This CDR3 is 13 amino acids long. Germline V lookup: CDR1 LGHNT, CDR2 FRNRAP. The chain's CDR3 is CASGLSGGQEAFF. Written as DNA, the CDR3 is TGTGCTAGTGGTTTGTCAGGGGGCCAGGAAGCTTTCTTT.